The sequence of this T cell receptor beta chain was determined in a study of T cells in localized non-small cell lung cancer. Produced via immunoSEQ multiplex PCR; TCRdb's table is partial and in-frame only. The sample has about 33,000 clones, 75% to 90% seen once. General study findings and limits: There were a median 57 of the top 100 tumor clones appearing in adjacent lung. Longer overall survival accompanied higher blood T cell density.

As concerns this clone: The antigen remains unidentified.

Germline lookup yields CDR1 ENHRY and CDR2 SYGVKD. The CDR3 extends over 13 amino acids. V was pared by 6 bases and J by 8 bases, with 7 bases of the junction left unmatched. The sequences come from peripheral blood, collected before any cancer treatment. This clonotype was obtained from a man aged 40 to 70 with stage I lung adenocarcinoma. The rearrangement joins TRBV10-3 to TRBJ1-2; 9 bases line up with TRBD1. CDR3 DNA: TGTGCCATCAGGAACAGGGGGCAGGAGGGCTACACCTTC. It is translated as CAIRNRGQEGYTF.